This T cell receptor (beta chain) appears in the sequencing data of a study of regulatory dendritic cells for organ transplantation. The study, taken as a whole, reports: Alloreactive memory CD8+ T cell pools varied considerably between individuals. Memory CD8+ clonal expansion seemed more limited with regulatory than mature dendritic cells. Memory T cells were less diverse than naive, with memory CD8+ most oligoclonal.

Measured with immunoSEQ multiplex PCR; TCRdb has only the in-frame clones, and not every one. The data contain around 19,000 clones, 70% to 80% of them seen just once; the ten biggest clones take up around 3%. Notes on this clone: Its antigen is as yet unknown.

CFSE-labeled sorted T cells met regulatory or mature dendritic cells for more than four days. Memory T cells were CD45RO+, naive were CD45RA+, sorted by FACS. The germline gives CDR1 MNHNY, CDR2 SVGAGI (reference sequence). The CDR3 has 13 residues. Unmatched junction bases numbered 6, after V lost 7 bases and J lost 4 bases. Material for sequencing was memory CD4+ T cells from blood cultured with regulatory dendritic cells. Subset described: CD45RO+ memory T cells. The sequence came from a human donor in good health. The chain carries TRBV6-6 and TRBJ2-5; 7 bases agree with TRBD1. This CDR3 is CASMSAGGETQYF. The CDR3 DNA sequence: TGTGCCAGCATGTCGGCAGGGGGAGAGACCCAGTACTTC.